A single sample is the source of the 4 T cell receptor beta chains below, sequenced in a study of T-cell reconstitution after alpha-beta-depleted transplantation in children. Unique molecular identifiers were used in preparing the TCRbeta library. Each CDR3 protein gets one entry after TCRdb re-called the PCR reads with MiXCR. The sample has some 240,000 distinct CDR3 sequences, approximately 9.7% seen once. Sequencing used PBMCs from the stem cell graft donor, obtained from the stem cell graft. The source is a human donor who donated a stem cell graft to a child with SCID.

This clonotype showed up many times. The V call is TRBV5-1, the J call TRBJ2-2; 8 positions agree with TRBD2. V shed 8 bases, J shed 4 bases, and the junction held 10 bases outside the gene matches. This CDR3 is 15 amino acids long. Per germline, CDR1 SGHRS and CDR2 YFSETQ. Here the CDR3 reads CASQLSGGATGELFF. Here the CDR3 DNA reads TGCGCCAGTCAACTATCCGGGGGGGCCACCGGGGAGCTGTTTTTT.

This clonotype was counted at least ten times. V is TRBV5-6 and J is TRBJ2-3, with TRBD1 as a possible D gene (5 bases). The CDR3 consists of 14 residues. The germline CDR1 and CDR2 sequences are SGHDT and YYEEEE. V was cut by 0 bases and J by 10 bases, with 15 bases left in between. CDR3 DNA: TGTGCCAGCAGCTTGGAGACAGCACCTCGGGCGCAGTATTTT. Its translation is CASSLETAPRAQYF.

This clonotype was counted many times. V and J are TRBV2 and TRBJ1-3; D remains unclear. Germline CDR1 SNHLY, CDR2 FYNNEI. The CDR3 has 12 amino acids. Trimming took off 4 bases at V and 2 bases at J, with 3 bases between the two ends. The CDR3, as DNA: TGTGCCAGCAGTGCTGCTGGAAACACCATATATTTT. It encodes CASSAAGNTIYF.

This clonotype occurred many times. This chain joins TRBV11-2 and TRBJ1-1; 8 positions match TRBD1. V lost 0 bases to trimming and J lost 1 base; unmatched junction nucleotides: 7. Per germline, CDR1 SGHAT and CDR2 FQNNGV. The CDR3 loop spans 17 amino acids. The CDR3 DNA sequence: TGTGCCAGCAGCTTAGATCGCAGGACAGGGAAGAACACTGAAGCTTTCTTT. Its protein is CASSLDRRTGKNTEAFF.